This entry features one TCR beta chain sequence. What it binds is unknown. This entry is derived from a study of early stage breast cancer tumors. Turning to the study itself: ER+/PR+/HER2- status applied to about 70% of the 16 invasive breast tumors. Under 10 ER+/PR+/HER2- tumors were invasive ductal; a few were invasive lobular. General study findings and limits: In about 90% of the 16 patients, blood comparison separated tumor from normal breast.

Using immunoSEQ multiplex PCR, the repertoire was profiled, and TCRdb retains in-frame clones only, with some absent. Counted here are some 8,100 clones, 70% to 85% occurring once; the ten biggest clones make up about 9%. This CDR3 spans 13 amino acids. CDR1 is MNHEY, CDR2 SVGAGI, per germline. Trimming took 7 bases from V and 5 from J, leaving 11 bases between them. The specimen was normal breast tissue next to the tumor. The TCR comes from a person between 55 and 69 years old with breast cancer. This chain connects TRBV6-5 to TRBJ2-2, with D hard to call. Here the CDR3 DNA reads TGTGCCAGCACCAAACACGTTACCGGGGAGCTGTTTTTT. It yields the protein CASTKHVTGELFF.